This TCR beta chain derives from a study of human T cells and chemical hapten exposure. Study outcomes and limitations: Higher patch test scores went with higher counts of PT1 expanded TCRs. Expanded TCRs created a significantly greater count of big CDR3 similarity clusters than controls did.

MiXCR was run by TCRdb on the RACE reads, yielding one entry per CDR3 protein. The sample yields around 350,000 distinct CDR3 sequences, roughly 6% seen once. Time point noted: pre-sensitization, week 0. Indicated treatment: therapeutic diphenylcyclopropenone sensitization with weekly scalp DPC. Donors were 18 to 70-year-old alopecia patients suitable for DPC. In germline, CDR1 is DFQATT, CDR2 SNEGSKA (reference sequence). This CDR3 contains 12 residues. Trimming left V 5 bases short and J 1 base short, with 6 bases between. A note on this clonotype: Its matching antigen is unknown.

This receptor was identified in a woman under 30 with alopecia areata. Some clones in this sample may be carry-over from other donors' samples. The rearrangement joins TRBV20-1 to TRBJ1-5; weak D call: TRBD1 (5 bases). Sequenced here: whole blood, sampled in connection with sensitization to the hapten diphenylcyclopropenone (DPC). The CDR3 nucleotides are TGCAGTGCTGGGGGGAGCAATCAGCCCCAGCATTTT. Its translation is CSAGGSNQPQHF.